Listed below are T cell receptor beta chains from one sample, sequenced in a study of T cells after yellow fever vaccination. TCRdb itself ran the 5' RACE reads through MiXCR, one entry per CDR3 protein. This table holds fewer than 350,000 distinct CDR3 sequences, about 3.5% found once. Sequencing was performed on PBMCs, taken on the day of the yellow fever booster vaccination. These receptors were taken from a young man who received the YFV17D yellow fever vaccine. Each CDR3 is given with its conserved first and last residue. A D gene is named only where the DNA matches it firmly. For some rows the clone size is stated as once, few or many, or as a class when expanded; others skip it.

cdr3_nt cdr3_aa clone_size j_call v_call d_call
TGTGCCAGCAACAAGGGTGGGGCTTTTGAGACCCAGTACTTC CASNKGGAFETQYF many TRBJ2-5 TRBV6-2/TRBV6-3 -
TGTGCCAGCAGCGTGGGAGCCGGGGCTAATCAGCCCCAGCATTTT CASSVGAGANQPQHF few TRBJ1-5 TRBV9 -
TGTGCCAGCAGTTACTGGGGGGCTACGGACACTGAAGCTTTCTTT CASSYWGATDTEAFF few TRBJ1-1 TRBV6-2/TRBV6-3 -
TGTGCCAGCAGCTTAGCGGACCCCGGACAGGAAGCTTTCTTT CASSLADPGQEAFF many TRBJ1-1 TRBV7-9 -
TGCGCCAGCAGCTTGGGGACAGGGCCATTTGGCTACACCTTC CASSLGTGPFGYTF many TRBJ1-2 TRBV5-1 TRBD1
TGTGCCAGCATCATGAGTCCGAGAGAGACCCAGTACTTC CASIMSPRETQYF many TRBJ2-5 TRBV5-5 -
TGTGCCAGCAGCTCCCAGGGACTAGCGACCTACAATGAGCAGTTCTTC CASSSQGLATYNEQFF few TRBJ2-1 TRBV7-2 TRBD2
TGTGCCAGCCCACCCCCGGGAATCGACTATGGCTACACCTTC CASPPPGIDYGYTF - TRBJ1-2 TRBV18 -
TGCGCCAGCAGCGAAGGGACAGATCCAGCCAACGTCCTGACTTTC CASSEGTDPANVLTF - TRBJ2-6 TRBV23-1 TRBD1
TGTGCCAGCAGTGCGACAGGCTCGCAGGAGACCCAGTACTTC CASSATGSQETQYF few TRBJ2-5 TRBV6-2/TRBV6-3 -
TGCGCCAGCAGCGGAGGGACGGGGGGTTTGGGTTTTACTGAAGCTTTCTTT CASSGGTGGLGFTEAFF few TRBJ1-1 TRBV5-1 -
TGTGCCAGCAATGTGGTGGGCCAGCCCCAGCATTTT CASNVVGQPQHF many TRBJ1-5 TRBV2 -
TGTGCCAGCAGGATGAGGGGGGCAGGTGAAAAACTGTTTTTT CASRMRGAGEKLFF few TRBJ1-4 TRBV6-6 -
TGCGCCAGCACCGAAATATTAACTGCGAACTATGGCTACACCTTC CASTEILTANYGYTF few TRBJ1-2 TRBV4-1 -
TGTGCCAGCAGTTTCCTTGACGTCTCTGGGGCCAACGTCCTGACTTTC CASSFLDVSGANVLTF few TRBJ2-6 TRBV12-3/TRBV12-4 -
TGCAGTGCTGCCGGGGGAGGTGATACGCAGTATTTT CSAAGGGDTQYF few TRBJ2-3 TRBV20-1 -
TGTGCCAGCAGTTCCCGGGACAGTGCCTTCAGAGATGAGCAGTTCTTC CASSSRDSAFRDEQFF - TRBJ2-1 TRBV12-3/TRBV12-4 TRBD1
TGCGCCAGCCGACTAGCGTACAATGAGCAGTTCTTC CASRLAYNEQFF many TRBJ2-1 TRBV10-2 TRBD2
TGCAGTGCTAGGGGCGGGGGGGAGAGCACAGATACGCAGTATTTT CSARGGGESTDTQYF - TRBJ2-3 TRBV20-1 TRBD2
TGTGCCAGCAGGTCCGATTTCAGGGGGAATGTGGAAAAACTGTTTTTT CASRSDFRGNVEKLFF - TRBJ1-4 TRBV12-3/TRBV12-4 TRBD1
TGTGCCAGCAGCTGGGGACTAGCGGGGGGGGCCACAGATACGCAGTATTTT CASSWGLAGGATDTQYF many TRBJ2-3 TRBV7-3 TRBD2
TGTGCCACCAGCAGGACAGGGGGCATCCAAGAGACCCAGTACTTC CATSRTGGIQETQYF - TRBJ2-5 TRBV15 TRBD1
TGTGCCAGCAGCTTAGAGCCCAAGCGGGATACGCAGTATTTT CASSLEPKRDTQYF many TRBJ2-3 TRBV7-2 -
TGTGCCAGCAGTTTTGGCAGACCCAATGAGCAGTTCTTC CASSFGRPNEQFF many TRBJ2-1 TRBV12-3/TRBV12-4 -
TGTGCCAGCAGTGAAGGCGGCCCGCCAGGGAAAGCTTTCTTT CASSEGGPPGKAFF many TRBJ1-1 TRBV6-1 -
TGTGCCAGTAGTGTACCGGGGGAGCGAACCGGGGAGCTGTTTTTT CASSVPGERTGELFF - TRBJ2-2 TRBV19 -
TGTGCCAGCAGTTACTCAAAGAGGAACACTGAAGCTTTCTTT CASSYSKRNTEAFF many TRBJ1-1 TRBV6-5 -
TGTGCCAGCAGCCCCGCCCACCGACAGGGTGGGTCAGATACGCAGTATTTT CASSPAHRQGGSDTQYF - TRBJ2-3 TRBV7-8 TRBD1
TGCGCCAGCAGCCCCGAAGGGCACAGGGTAACCTACGAGCAGTACTTC CASSPEGHRVTYEQYF - TRBJ2-7 TRBV4-1 -
TGTGCCAGCAGTGAACTACAGGCCTACGAGCAGTACTTC CASSELQAYEQYF - TRBJ2-7 TRBV2 -
TGCGCCAGCAGCTATACCGGGACTAGGGGAGAGACCCAGTACTTC CASSYTGTRGETQYF many TRBJ2-5 TRBV5-1 TRBD2
TGTGCCAGCAGCCGGGACAAGAAGACCCAGTACTTC CASSRDKKTQYF few TRBJ2-5 TRBV11-2 -
TGTGCCAGCAGTGTTAAGTTAAACACTGAAGCTTTCTTT CASSVKLNTEAFF few TRBJ1-1 TRBV6-4 -
TGTGCCAGCAGCTTTGCAGGAGACACCGGGGAGCTGTTTTTT CASSFAGDTGELFF many TRBJ2-2 TRBV7-2 -
TGTGCCAGCGTGGGAGCTCCTACAATGAGAACCCAGTTCTTC CASVGAPTMRTQFF many TRBJ2-1 TRBV7-2 -
TGTGCCAGCACGGGACTGCCGGACACTGAAGCTTTCTTT CASTGLPDTEAFF - TRBJ1-1 TRBV12-3/TRBV12-4 -
TGTGCCTGGAGTGTTTCCCCCGAGCAGTACTTC CAWSVSPEQYF - TRBJ2-7 TRBV30 -
TGTGCCAGCAGCCGAGGGGGCGGGGGGGACTATGGCTACACCTTC CASSRGGGGDYGYTF many TRBJ1-2 TRBV7-2 TRBD1
TGTGCCTCCGGGGTGACCTACAATGAGCAGTTCTTC CASGVTYNEQFF many TRBJ2-1 TRBV24-1 -
TGTGCCATCAGTGCAATTGGTGACAGGGCTTTCTCACCCCTCCACTTT CAISAIGDRAFSPLHF few TRBJ1-6 TRBV10-3 TRBD1
TGTGCCAGCACCCCCGGCGAGGCCCCCGGGGAGCTGTTTTTT CASTPGEAPGELFF many TRBJ2-2 TRBV7-6 -
TGTGCCAGCAGCAAGAGCGGGGGGGAGCTGTTTTTT CASSKSGGELFF many TRBJ2-2 TRBV9 -
TGTGCCAGCAGAGAAAACAGGGGTGGCTACACCTTC CASRENRGGYTF few TRBJ1-2 TRBV28 TRBD1